These 8 T cell receptor beta chains originate from one sample sequenced in a study of T cell changes during pregnancy in multiple sclerosis. Sequenced by immunoSEQ multiplex PCR; TCRdb stores in-frame clones only, minus some. Found here are about 100,000 clones, 85% to 95% of them singletons; the top ten hold 1% to 1.5%. The source was peripheral blood, collected in the second trimester of pregnancy. These receptors were taken from a female donor with multiple sclerosis, enrolled in a pregnancy study.

This clone is a singleton in its sample. The V and J genes are TRBV6-6 and TRBJ1-1, with 7 nucleotides matching TRBD1. This CDR3 is 13 amino acids long. V lost 7 bases to trimming and J lost 10 bases; unmatched junction nucleotides: 12. Germline assignment: CDR1 MNHNY and CDR2 SVGAGI (reference sequence). CDR3 region: CASNPDRWEGAFF. The CDR3 DNA reads TGTGCCAGCAACCCGGACAGGTGGGAAGGAGCTTTCTTT.

The rearrangement joins TRBV5-1 to TRBJ1-2, with 8 bases lining up with TRBD1. V lost 8 bases and J lost 9; bases outside the gene matches: 9. The CDR3 consists of 12 residues. Germline CDR1 reads SGHRS; CDR2 reads YFSETQ. The CDR3 loop is CARADRVKSYTF. The CDR3 bases are TGCGCCAGAGCGGACAGGGTAAAAAGCTACACCTTC.

This chain uses TRBV9 with TRBJ1-3; D may be TRBD1 (6 bases). This CDR3 is built from 15 residues. Trimming removed 4 bases at V and 3 bases at J, with 14 bases between. CDR1 SGDLS and CDR2 YYNGEE come from the germline V gene. The CDR3 DNA sequence: TGTGCCAGCAGCTCCCGAAGGGGGTTTGGAAACACCATATATTTT. The encoded protein is CASSSRRGFGNTIYF.

The chain combines TRBV6-5 with TRBJ2-1, with 7 bases that match TRBD2. The V gene end was trimmed by 8 bases and the J gene end by 9 bases; junction bases not matched to a gene: 10. This CDR3 is 13 amino acids long. The V gene's germline CDR1 is MNHEY and CDR2 SVGAGI. The CDR3 bases are TGTGCCAGCTTCCCCGTGGGGGGGGGTGAGCAGTTCTTC. Translated: CASFPVGGGEQFF.

This rearrangement joins TRBV6-1 to TRBJ2-1; tentative D call: TRBD2 (5 bases). There are 13 residues in the CDR3. The V end lost 7 bases, the J end lost 6 bases, and 13 bases lay between the germline ends. The V gene's germline CDR1 is MNHNS and CDR2 SASEGT. The CDR3, as DNA: TGTGCCAGCACCGTGGGAGAGATCAATGAGCAGTTCTTC. It specifies CASTVGEINEQFF.

This clone was observed a handful of times. The J gene is TRBJ2-5, the V gene TRBV30; a possible D gene is TRBD2 (6 bases). V lost 1 base, J lost 7 bases, and 19 bases lay in between. The CDR3 has 15 residues. CDR1 and CDR2 (germline): GTSNPN, SVGIG (reference sequence). The CDR3 region has the DNA TGTGCCTGGAGTGGCAGGGCCCACTGGGAGGTGACCCAGTACTTC. As protein: CAWSGRAHWEVTQYF.

This rearrangement joins TRBV18 to TRBJ1-3, with a tentative D call TRBD1 (5 bases). The CDR3 runs to 14 residues. The V gene's germline CDR1 is KGHSH and CDR2 LQKENI. Trimming took 3 bases from V and 0 from J, leaving 6 bases between them. The CDR3 loop reads CASSPGLSGNTIYF. CDR3 bases: TGTGCCAGCTCACCGGGACTCTCTGGAAACACCATATATTTT.

The genes are TRBV27 and TRBJ2-7, with D maybe TRBD1 (6 bases). In germline, CDR1 is MNHEY, CDR2 SMNVEV (reference sequence). V lost 2 bases, J lost 6 bases, and 11 bases lay in between. This CDR3 comprises 13 residues. The CDR3 region is CASSLDLGGEQYF. Here the CDR3 DNA reads TGTGCCAGCAGTTTAGATCTAGGGGGCGAGCAGTACTTC.